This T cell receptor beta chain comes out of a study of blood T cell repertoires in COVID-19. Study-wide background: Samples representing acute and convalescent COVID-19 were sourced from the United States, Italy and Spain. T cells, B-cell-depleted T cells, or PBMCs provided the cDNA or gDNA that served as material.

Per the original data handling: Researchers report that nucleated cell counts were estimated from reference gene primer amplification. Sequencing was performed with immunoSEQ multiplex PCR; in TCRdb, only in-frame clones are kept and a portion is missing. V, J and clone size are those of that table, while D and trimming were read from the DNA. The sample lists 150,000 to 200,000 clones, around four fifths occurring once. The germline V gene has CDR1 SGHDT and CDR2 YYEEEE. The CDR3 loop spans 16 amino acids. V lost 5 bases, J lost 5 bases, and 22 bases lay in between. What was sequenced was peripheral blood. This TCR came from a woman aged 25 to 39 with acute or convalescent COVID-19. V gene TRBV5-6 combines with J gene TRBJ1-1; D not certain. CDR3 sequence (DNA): TGTGCCAGCAGGTACCAGCCGAGGCGGGAAAGGACTGAAGCTTTCTTT. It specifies CASRYQPRRERTEAFF. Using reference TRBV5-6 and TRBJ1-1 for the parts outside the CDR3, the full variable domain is DAGVTQSPTHLIKTRGQQVTLRCSPKSGHDTVSWYQQALGQGPQFIFQYYEEEERQRGNFPDRFSGHQFPNYSSELNVNALLLGDSALYLCASRYQPRRERTEAFFGQGTRLTVV.